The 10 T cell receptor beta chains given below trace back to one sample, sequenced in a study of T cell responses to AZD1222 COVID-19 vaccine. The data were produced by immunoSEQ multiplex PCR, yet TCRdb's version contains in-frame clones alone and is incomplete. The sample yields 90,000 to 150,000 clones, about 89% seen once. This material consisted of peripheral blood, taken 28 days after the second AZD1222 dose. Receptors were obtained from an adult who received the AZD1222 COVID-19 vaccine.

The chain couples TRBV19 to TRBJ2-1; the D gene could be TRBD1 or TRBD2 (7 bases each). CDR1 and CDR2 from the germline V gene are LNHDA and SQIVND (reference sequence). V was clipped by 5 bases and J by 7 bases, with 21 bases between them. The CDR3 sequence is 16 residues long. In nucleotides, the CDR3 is TGTGCCAGTAGTCCCCGGCTCGGCAGGGGGGGAAATGAGCAGTTCTTC. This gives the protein CASSPRLGRGGNEQFF.

The CDR3 nucleotides read TGCGCCAGCAGCCCTTCGACGGGGGCTTACTCCTACGAGCAGTACTTC. Protein sequence: CASSPSTGAYSYEQYF. The J gene is TRBJ2-7, the V gene TRBV4-1; either TRBD1 or TRBD2 may fit D (6 bases each). The CDR3 spans 16 residues. Deletions cut 4 bases from V and 0 bases from J, with 16 bases between. Germline V gene lookup returns CDR1 MGHRA and CDR2 YSYEKL.

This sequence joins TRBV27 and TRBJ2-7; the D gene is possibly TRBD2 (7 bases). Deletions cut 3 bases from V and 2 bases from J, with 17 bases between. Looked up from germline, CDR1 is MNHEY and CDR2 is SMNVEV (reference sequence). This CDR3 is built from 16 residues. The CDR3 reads CASSFYPGGGTYEQYF. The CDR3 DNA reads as TGTGCCAGCAGTTTTTATCCGGGGGGCGGGACCTACGAGCAGTACTTC.

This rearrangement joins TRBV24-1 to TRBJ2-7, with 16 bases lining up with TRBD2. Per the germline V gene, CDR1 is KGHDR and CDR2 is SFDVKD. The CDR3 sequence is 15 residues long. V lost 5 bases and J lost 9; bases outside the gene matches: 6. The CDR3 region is CATSAGTSGRAVQYF. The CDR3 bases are TGTGCCACCAGTGCCGGGACTAGCGGGAGGGCAGTGCAGTACTTC.

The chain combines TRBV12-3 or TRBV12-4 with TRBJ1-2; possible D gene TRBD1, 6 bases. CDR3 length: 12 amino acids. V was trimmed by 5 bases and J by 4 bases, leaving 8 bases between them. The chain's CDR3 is CASSPDSYGYTF. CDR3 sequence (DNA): TGTGCCAGCAGTCCGGACAGCTATGGCTACACCTTC.

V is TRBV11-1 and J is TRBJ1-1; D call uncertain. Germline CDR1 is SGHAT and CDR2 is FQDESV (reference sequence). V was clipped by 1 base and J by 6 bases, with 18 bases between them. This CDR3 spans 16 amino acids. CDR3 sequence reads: CASSLGREIAYPEAFF. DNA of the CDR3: TGTGCCAGCAGCTTAGGGAGGGAGATCGCGTACCCTGAAGCTTTCTTT.

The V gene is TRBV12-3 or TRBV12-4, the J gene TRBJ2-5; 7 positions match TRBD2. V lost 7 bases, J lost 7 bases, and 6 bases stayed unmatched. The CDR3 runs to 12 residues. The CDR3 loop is CASTGGTWTQYF. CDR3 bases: TGTGCCAGCACGGGGGGAACATGGACCCAGTACTTC.

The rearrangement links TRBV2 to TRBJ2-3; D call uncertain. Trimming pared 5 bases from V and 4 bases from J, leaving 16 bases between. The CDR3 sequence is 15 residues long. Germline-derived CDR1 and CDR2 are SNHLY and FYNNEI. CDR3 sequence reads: CASSPAGVRSDTQYF. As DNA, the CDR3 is TGTGCCAGCAGTCCAGCAGGAGTCCGGTCAGATACGCAGTATTTT.

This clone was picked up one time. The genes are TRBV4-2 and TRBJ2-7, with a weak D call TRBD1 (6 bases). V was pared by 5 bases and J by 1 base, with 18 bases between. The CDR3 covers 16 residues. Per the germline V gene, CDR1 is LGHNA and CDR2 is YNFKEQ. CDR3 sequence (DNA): TGTGCCAGCAGCTCAGTTTCGGGACATTCATCCTACGAGCAGTACTTC. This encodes CASSSVSGHSSYEQYF.

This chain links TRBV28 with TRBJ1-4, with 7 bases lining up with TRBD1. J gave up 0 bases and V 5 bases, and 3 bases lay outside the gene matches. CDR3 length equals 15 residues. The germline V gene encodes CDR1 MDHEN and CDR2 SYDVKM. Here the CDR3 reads CASSPGTATNEKLFF. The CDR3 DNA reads TGTGCCAGCAGTCCTGGGACAGCAACTAATGAAAAACTGTTTTTT.